The entry below gives a single T cell receptor beta chain sequence along with its context. This clonotype was seen many times. No antigen is known for it. Per-base qualities were not stored, and no clone one base away is much larger. This sample was taken from a study of early T cells in non-severe SARS-CoV-2 infection (dated by TCRdb to about 2021). With regard to the full study: Bulk RNA from unsorted whole blood was used for TCR sequencing, so alpha and beta chains could not be paired. The investigation overall reported the following: Matching against VDJdb was skewed toward anti-spike CD8 responses, likely underestimated virus-specific expansions, and missed private and CD4 specificities.

A case-control design nested within a healthcare worker cohort in London, UK, was used, with weekly nasopharyngeal swab PCR tests and blood sampling performed. Healthcare workers were enrolled in the week of the UK lockdown, from 23 to 31 March 2020, and were followed every week for up to roughly 16 weeks. Libraries were made using 5' RACE. The sequencing machine was a NextSeq 500. Unique molecular identifiers were attached to individual cDNA molecules in the TCR library protocol so that sequencing error and PCR bias could be corrected. Both TCR alpha and beta chains were sequenced, and tight co-correlation was observed between alpha and beta sequence abundances in each sample. As for the authors' bioinformatics: V gene, J gene and CDR3 annotation of TCR sequences was performed with Decombinator V4. TCRs were defined as expanded if a significant change between any two time points was detected under a Poisson model with p below 0.0001. TCR abundances were normalised to the total number of TCRs sequenced per sample and expressed as counts per million. TRAV1-2 paired with TRAJ12, TRAJ20 or TRAJ33 defined MAIT TCRs, while TRAV10 paired with TRAJ18 defined iNKT TCRs. VDJdb, accessed 1 November 2021, was searched for CMV, EBV and SARS-CoV-2 annotated TCRs, excluding TCRs annotated for multiple antigens. Using fastp trimming at Q25 and MiXCR clonotype assembly, TCRdb reanalyzed the public sequencing data and kept in-frame beta chains. A single entry per CDR3 protein holds the most common genes and DNA from its merged rows. The V and J calls and clone size come from TCRdb's table, not from the authors' own analysis. For this sample there are 30,000 to 40,000 distinct CDR3 sequences; 5% to 6.5% appear just once. Together, the top ten hold 7.6% of the sample.

The germline V and J ends show losses of 1 base and 2 bases respectively, and no gene match explains 6 bases of the junction. Taken from cysteine to phenylalanine, the CDR3 has 18 residues. The sequence is cut down to CDR3 DNA, 54 bases in frame from base 1. CDR1 is given as SGHVS and CDR2 as FQNEAQ, both from the germline V gene. The chain is assembled from TRBV7-8 and TRBJ2-5, and TRBD2 aligns with 14 junction nucleotides. The sample taken for sequencing was whole blood. This receptor was obtained from an adult who was a healthcare worker with PCR-confirmed SARS-CoV-2 infection or an uninfected control (not recorded which). The CDR3 protein is CASSLERLAGGVQETQYF. The DNA reads as follows: TGTGCCAGCAGCTTAGAAAGACTAGCGGGAGGGGTGCAAGAGACCCAGTACTTC.